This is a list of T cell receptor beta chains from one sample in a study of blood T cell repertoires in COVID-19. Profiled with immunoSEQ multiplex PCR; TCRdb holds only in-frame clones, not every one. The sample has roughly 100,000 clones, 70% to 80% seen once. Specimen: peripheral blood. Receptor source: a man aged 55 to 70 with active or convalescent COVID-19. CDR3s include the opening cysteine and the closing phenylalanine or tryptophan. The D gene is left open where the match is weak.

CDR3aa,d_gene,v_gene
CASSPTSGRYEQYF,TRBD2,TRBV11-3
CASLGLVPGELFF,TRBD2,TRBV11-2
CASKNSGRPTTGELFF,TRBD2,TRBV19
CASSPPLKGDYEQYF,.,TRBV18
CASSLTLGVGEQFF,.,TRBV7-3
CASSLRRGGEKLFF,.,TRBV27
CASSLGLTNEKLFF,.,TRBV9
CASSQALAGAGTDTQYF,TRBD2,TRBV14
CASSPGQGLDTQYF,TRBD1,TRBV7-6
CASSPTRLQLSNTEAFF,.,TRBV18
CASSYMGQLSPLHF,TRBD1,TRBV6-5
CASSQEASGSTDTQYF,TRBD2,TRBV4-3
CASRDRGTVEETQYF,.,TRBV7-2
CAASGGDPSTDTQYF,TRBD2,TRBV7-9
CASTTGTGSYGYTF,TRBD1,TRBV11-2